Following are 12 T cell receptor beta chains from one sample sequenced in a study of identical twins. Each CDR3 protein gets one entry after TCRdb re-called the 5' RACE reads with MiXCR. The table has some 660,000 distinct CDR3 sequences, around 8.6% seen once. These same data were also listed under a study on yellow fever vaccine responses in identical twins.

What was sequenced was PBMCs. The source of these receptors is a woman between 18 and 30 years old in good health.

This clonotype was detected ten times or more. The chain recombines TRBV12-3 or TRBV12-4 with TRBJ2-1, with TRBD2 as a possible D gene (6 bases). Deletions cut 7 bases from V and 10 bases from J, with 20 bases between. CDR3 length equals 14 residues. The CDR3 DNA reads TGTGCCAGCACCTCTACCCTAGCGACCGGGGAGCAGTTCTTC. The encoded protein is CASTSTLATGEQFF.

V usage is TRBV20-1 and J usage is TRBJ2-4; 7 nucleotides agree with TRBD1. CDR1 DFQATT and CDR2 SNEGSKA come from the germline V gene (reference sequence). The V and J ends lost 1 base and 3 bases, in that order; junction bases with no gene match: 6. CDR3 length: 15 amino acids. CDR3 amino acids: CSARGGQWDKNIQYF. The CDR3 DNA reads as TGCAGTGCTAGAGGGGGACAGTGGGACAAAAACATTCAGTACTTC.

The chain carries TRBV24-1 and TRBJ2-1; D might be TRBD2 (5 bases). The CDR3 extends over 14 amino acids. With 3 bases removed from V and 6 bases from J, the gap between germline ends came to 11 bases. From germline, CDR1 is KGHDR and CDR2 SFDVKD. The CDR3 sequence: CATSDRGWGNEQFF. The CDR3 nucleotides are TGTGCCACCAGTGATCGGGGATGGGGCAATGAGCAGTTCTTC.

V and J are TRBV10-3 and TRBJ1-6; tentatively, D is TRBD1 (5 bases). Per germline, CDR1 ENHRY and CDR2 SYGVKD. V lost 10 bases, J lost 7 bases, and 20 bases lay in between. The CDR3 runs to 15 residues. DNA of the CDR3: TGTGCCACCTTACAAGGGGACGCAACGAATTCACCCCTCCACTTT. This gives the protein CATLQGDATNSPLHF.

The sample holds a few counts of this clonotype. V gene TRBV5-1 combines with J gene TRBJ2-5, with TRBD2 matching 12 bases. Germline V gene lookup returns CDR1 SGHRS and CDR2 YFSETQ. The CDR3 is 17 amino acids. The V gene end was trimmed by 0 bases and the J gene end by 5 bases; junction bases not matched to a gene: 8. The CDR3 loop reads CASSLADLAGGQETQYF. DNA for the CDR3: TGCGCCAGCAGCTTGGCAGATCTAGCGGGGGGGCAGGAGACCCAGTACTTC.

A few counts support this clonotype. The genes are TRBV20-1 and TRBJ2-5; D gene uncertain. The germline gives CDR1 DFQATT, CDR2 SNEGSKA (reference sequence). This CDR3 has 14 amino acids. Trimming stripped 5 bases from V and 2 bases from J, with 15 bases between. The CDR3 region has the DNA TGCAGTGCTCAAGTCGTGCCTTTGCAAGAGACCCAGTACTTC. Translated: CSAQVVPLQETQYF.

V and J are TRBV7-9 and TRBJ2-1; D is ambiguous. The length of the CDR3 is 15 residues. Trimming removed 1 base at V and 2 bases at J, with 9 bases between. Germline V gene data show CDR1 as SEHNR and CDR2 as FQNEAQ (reference sequence). The CDR3: CASSLEVVTYNEQFF. For the CDR3, the DNA is TGTGCCAGCAGCTTAGAAGTCGTCACCTACAATGAGCAGTTCTTC. The variable domain in full, with the rest retrieved from reference TRBV7-9 and TRBJ2-1, is DTGVSQNPRHKITKRGQNVTFRCDPISEHNRLYWYRQTLGQGPEFLTYFQNEAQLEKSRLLSDRFSAERPKGSFSTLEIQRTEQGDSAMYLCASSLEVVTYNEQFFGPGTRLTVL.

In its sample, this clonotype was seen a few times. This chain connects TRBV7-9 to TRBJ2-2; D may be TRBD2 (6 bases). Germline CDR1 and CDR2: SEHNR and FQNEAQ (reference sequence). There are 16 residues in the CDR3. V was clipped by 1 base and J by 5 bases, with 14 bases between them. CDR3: CASSLVGGIRTGELFF. The CDR3, as DNA: TGTGCCAGCAGCTTAGTAGGCGGGATCAGGACCGGGGAGCTGTTTTTT.

This clonotype was detected a few times. The chain carries TRBV2 and TRBJ2-2; D may be TRBD1 or TRBD2 (5 bases each). The V end lost 2 bases, the J end lost 4 bases, and 20 bases lay between the germline ends. The CDR3 covers 18 residues. Per the germline V gene, CDR1 is SNHLY and CDR2 is FYNNEI. The CDR3 here is CASSEFFLGTKVTGELFF. DNA for the CDR3: TGTGCCAGCAGTGAATTTTTTCTGGGGACGAAGGTCACCGGGGAGCTGTTTTTT.

This clonotype has a count of ten or more. The rearrangement joins TRBV6-4 to TRBJ2-2, with D possibly matching TRBD2 (6 bases). Germline CDR1 MRHNA, CDR2 SNTAGT. The CDR3 loop spans 14 amino acids. The V end was cut by 2 bases, the J end by 6 bases, with 10 bases between. CDR3 region: CASSDREEAGELFF. Here the CDR3 DNA reads TGTGCCAGCAGTGACAGGGAGGAGGCCGGGGAGCTGTTTTTT.

On this clonotype: One end of the junction does not line up with germline, which may come from a read error. The J gene is TRBJ2-3, the V gene TRBV20-1; 7 bases line up with TRBD1. CDR1 is DFQATT and CDR2 is SNEGSKA in the germline V gene (reference sequence). The CDR3 spans 15 residues. In DNA, the CDR3 is TGCAGTGCTAGGGCCATCAGGGACGGGACAGATACACAGTATTTT. This gives the protein CSARAIRDGTDTQYF.

The V and J genes are TRBV7-2 and TRBJ2-5; 8 bases agree with TRBD2. Germline V gene sequence: CDR1 SGHTA, CDR2 FQGNSA. The trim removed 1 base at V and 5 bases at J, leaving 9 bases unmatched. The CDR3 covers 16 residues. The CDR3 DNA sequence: TGTGCCAGCAGCTTAGTTACAGCGGGGGCCGGGGAGACCCAGTACTTC. It is translated as CASSLVTAGAGETQYF.